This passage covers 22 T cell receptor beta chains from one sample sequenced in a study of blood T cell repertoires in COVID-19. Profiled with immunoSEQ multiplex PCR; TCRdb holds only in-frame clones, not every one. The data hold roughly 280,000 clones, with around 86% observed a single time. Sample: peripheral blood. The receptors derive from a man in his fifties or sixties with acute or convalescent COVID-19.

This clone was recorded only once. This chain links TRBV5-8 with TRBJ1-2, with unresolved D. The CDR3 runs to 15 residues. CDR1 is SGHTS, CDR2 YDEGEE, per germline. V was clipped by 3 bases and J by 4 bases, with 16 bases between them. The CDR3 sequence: CASSYGEGGSYGYTF. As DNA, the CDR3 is TGTGCCAGCAGCTATGGGGAGGGCGGATCCTATGGCTACACCTTC. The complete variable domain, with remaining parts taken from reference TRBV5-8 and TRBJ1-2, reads EAGVTQSPTHLIKTRGQQATLRCSPISGHTSVYWYQQALGLGLQFLLWYDEGEERNRGNFPPRFSGRQFPNYSSELNVNALELEDSALYLCASSYGEGGSYGYTFGSGTRLTVV.

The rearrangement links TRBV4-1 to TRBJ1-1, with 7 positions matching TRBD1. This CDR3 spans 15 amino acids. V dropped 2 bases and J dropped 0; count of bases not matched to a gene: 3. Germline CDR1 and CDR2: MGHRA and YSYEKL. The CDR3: CASSQLDRLNTEAFF. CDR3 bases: TGCGCCAGCAGCCAATTGGACAGGTTGAACACTGAAGCTTTCTTT.

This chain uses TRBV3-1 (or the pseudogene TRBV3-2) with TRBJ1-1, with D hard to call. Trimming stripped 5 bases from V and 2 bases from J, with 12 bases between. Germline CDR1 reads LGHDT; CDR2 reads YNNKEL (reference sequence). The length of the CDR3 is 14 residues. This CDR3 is CASSYGMPNTEAFF. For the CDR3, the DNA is TGTGCCAGCAGCTACGGGATGCCCAACACTGAAGCTTTCTTT.

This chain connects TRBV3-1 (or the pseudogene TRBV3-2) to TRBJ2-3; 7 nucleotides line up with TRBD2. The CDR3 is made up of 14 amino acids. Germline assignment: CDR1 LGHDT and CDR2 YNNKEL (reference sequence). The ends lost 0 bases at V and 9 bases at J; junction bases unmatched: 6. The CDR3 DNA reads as TGTGCCAGCAGCCAAGATCCCCTGCGGGGGACGCAGTATTTT. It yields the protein CASSQDPLRGTQYF.

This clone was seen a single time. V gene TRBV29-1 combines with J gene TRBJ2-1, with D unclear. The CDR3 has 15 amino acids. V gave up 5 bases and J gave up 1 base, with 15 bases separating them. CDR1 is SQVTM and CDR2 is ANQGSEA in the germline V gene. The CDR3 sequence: CSVYFTRGSYNEQFF. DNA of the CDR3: TGCAGCGTTTACTTTACCCGCGGATCCTACAATGAGCAGTTCTTC.

CDR3 loop: CSVEVGDRGHTF. CDR3 DNA sequence: TGCAGCGTTGAAGTGGGGGACAGGGGGCACACCTTC. V is TRBV29-1 and J is TRBJ1-2, with 12 bases aligning to TRBD1. This CDR3 region has 12 residues. The V segment lost 1 base and the J segment 12 bases; nucleotides outside the gene matches: 3. The germline gives CDR1 SQVTM, CDR2 ANQGSEA.

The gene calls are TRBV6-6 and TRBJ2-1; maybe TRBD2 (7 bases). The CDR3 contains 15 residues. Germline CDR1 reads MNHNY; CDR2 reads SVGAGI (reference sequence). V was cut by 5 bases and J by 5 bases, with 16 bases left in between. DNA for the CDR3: TGTGCCAGCAGTCGAGGGGGGGCTGGGGACAATGAGCAGTTCTTC. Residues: CASSRGGAGDNEQFF.

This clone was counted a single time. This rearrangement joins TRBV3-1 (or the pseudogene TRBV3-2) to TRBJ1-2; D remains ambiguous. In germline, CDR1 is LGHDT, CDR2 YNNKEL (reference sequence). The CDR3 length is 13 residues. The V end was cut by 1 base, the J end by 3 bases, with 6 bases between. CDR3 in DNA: TGTGCCAGCAGCCAAGTCGAGCACTATGGCTACACCTTC. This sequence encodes CASSQVEHYGYTF.

The CDR3 loop reads CASSFLDYGEAFF. The CDR3 DNA follows: TGTGCCAGCAGCTTTTTAGACTATGGTGAAGCTTTCTTT. The rearrangement uses TRBV7-8 and TRBJ1-1, with unresolved D. The CDR3 has 13 amino acids. Germline V gene sequence: CDR1 SGHVS, CDR2 FQNEAQ. V was pared by 3 bases and J by 7 bases, with 12 bases between.

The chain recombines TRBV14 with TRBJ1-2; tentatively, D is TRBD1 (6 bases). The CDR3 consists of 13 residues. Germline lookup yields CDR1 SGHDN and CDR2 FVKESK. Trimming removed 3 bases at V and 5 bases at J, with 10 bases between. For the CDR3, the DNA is TGTGCCAGCAGCCACCCACAGGGTTATGGCTACACCTTC. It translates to CASSHPQGYGYTF.

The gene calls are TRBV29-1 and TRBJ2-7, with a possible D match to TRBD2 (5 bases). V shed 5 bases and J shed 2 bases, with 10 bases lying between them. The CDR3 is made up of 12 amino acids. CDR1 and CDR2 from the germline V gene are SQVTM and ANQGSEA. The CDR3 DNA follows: TGCAGCGTTCGGACTCCGGCCTACGAGCAGTACTTC. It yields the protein CSVRTPAYEQYF.

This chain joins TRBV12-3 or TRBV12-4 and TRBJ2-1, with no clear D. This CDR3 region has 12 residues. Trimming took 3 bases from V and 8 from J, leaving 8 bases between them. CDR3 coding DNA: TGTGCCAGCAGTTTGGCGGCGTATGAGCAGTTCTTC. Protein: CASSLAAYEQFF.

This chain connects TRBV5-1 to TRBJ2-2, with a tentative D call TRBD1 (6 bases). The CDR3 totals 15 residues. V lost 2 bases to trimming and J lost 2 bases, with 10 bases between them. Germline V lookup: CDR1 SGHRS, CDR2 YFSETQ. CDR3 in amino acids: CASSFQQGNTGELFF. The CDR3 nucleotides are TGCGCCAGCAGCTTTCAACAGGGAAACACCGGGGAGCTGTTTTTT.

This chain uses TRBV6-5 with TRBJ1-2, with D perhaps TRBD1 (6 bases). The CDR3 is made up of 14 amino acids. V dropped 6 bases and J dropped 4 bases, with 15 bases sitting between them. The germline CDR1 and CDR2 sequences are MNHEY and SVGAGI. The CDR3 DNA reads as TGTGCCAGCAGGAGCACAGGGTTCGGCTATGGCTACACCTTC. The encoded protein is CASRSTGFGYGYTF.

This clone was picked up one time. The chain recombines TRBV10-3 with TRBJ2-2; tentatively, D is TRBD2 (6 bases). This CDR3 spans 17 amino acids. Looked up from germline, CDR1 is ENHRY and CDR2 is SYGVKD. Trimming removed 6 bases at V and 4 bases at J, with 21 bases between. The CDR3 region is CAISPRAGGSATGELFF. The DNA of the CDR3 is TGTGCCATCAGCCCAAGGGCCGGGGGAAGTGCCACCGGGGAGCTGTTTTTT.

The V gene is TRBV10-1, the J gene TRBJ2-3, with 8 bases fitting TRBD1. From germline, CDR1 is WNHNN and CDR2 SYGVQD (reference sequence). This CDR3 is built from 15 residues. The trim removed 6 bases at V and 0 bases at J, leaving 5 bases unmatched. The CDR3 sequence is CASSGGQGSTDTQYF. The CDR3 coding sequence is TGCGCCAGCAGCGGCGGACAGGGCAGCACAGATACGCAGTATTTT.

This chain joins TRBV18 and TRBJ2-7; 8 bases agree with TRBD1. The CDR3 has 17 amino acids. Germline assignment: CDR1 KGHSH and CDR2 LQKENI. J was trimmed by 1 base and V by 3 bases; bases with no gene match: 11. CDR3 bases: TGTGCCAGCTCACCTGAAATTCAGGGGGCTTTTTCCTACGAGCAGTACTTC. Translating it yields CASSPEIQGAFSYEQYF.

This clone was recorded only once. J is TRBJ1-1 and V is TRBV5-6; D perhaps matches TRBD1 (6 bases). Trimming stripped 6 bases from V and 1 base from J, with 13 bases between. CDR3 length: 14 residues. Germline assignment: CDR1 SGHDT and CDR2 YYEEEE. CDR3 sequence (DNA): TGTGCCAGCAACCCATTAGGGGGGAACACTGAAGCTTTCTTT. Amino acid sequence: CASNPLGGNTEAFF. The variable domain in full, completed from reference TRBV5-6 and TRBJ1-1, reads DAGVTQSPTHLIKTRGQQVTLRCSPKSGHDTVSWYQQALGQGPQFIFQYYEEEERQRGNFPDRFSGHQFPNYSSELNVNALLLGDSALYLCASNPLGGNTEAFFGQGTRLTVV.

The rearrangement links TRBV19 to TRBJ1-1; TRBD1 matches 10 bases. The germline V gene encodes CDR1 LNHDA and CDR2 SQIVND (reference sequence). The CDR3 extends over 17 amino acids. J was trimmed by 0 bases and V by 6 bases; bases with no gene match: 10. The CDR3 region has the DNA TGTGCCAGTAGCAACGGGGACAGGGGTAACATGAACACTGAAGCTTTCTTT. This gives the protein CASSNGDRGNMNTEAFF. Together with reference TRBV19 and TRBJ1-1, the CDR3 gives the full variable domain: DGGITQSPKYLFRKEGQNVTLSCEQNLNHDAMYWYRQDPGQGLRLIYYSQIVNDFQKGDIAEGYSVSREKKESFPLTVTSAQKNPTAFYLCASSNGDRGNMNTEAFFGQGTRLTVV.

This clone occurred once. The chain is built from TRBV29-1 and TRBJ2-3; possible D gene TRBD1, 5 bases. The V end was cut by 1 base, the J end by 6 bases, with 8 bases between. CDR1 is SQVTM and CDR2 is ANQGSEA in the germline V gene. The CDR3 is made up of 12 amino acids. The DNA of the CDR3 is TGCAGCGTTGAAGGGGGCTTGGATACGCAGTATTTT. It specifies CSVEGGLDTQYF.

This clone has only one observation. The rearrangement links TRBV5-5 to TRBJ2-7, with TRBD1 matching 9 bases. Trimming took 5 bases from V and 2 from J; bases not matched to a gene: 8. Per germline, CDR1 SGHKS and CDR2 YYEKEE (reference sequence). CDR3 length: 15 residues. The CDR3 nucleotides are TGTGCCAGCAGACCGCCGGGACAGGGAACCTACGAGCAGTACTTC. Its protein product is CASRPPGQGTYEQYF.

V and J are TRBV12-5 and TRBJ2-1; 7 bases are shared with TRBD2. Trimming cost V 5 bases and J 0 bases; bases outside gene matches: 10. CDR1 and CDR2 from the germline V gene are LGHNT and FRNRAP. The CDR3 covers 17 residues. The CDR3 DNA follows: TGTGCTAGTGGTCACCCGGGGGGAACGAGCTCCTACAATGAGCAGTTCTTC. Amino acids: CASGHPGGTSSYNEQFF.